A selection of T cell receptor beta chains follows, all from one sample in a study of STAT5B mutations in CD4+ large granular lymphocyte leukemia. Method: immunoSEQ multiplex PCR; TCRdb's copy keeps in-frame clones and lacks some. The sample records approximately 31,000 clones, roughly 72% being singletons. The specimen was CD4+ T cells from blood buffy coats. Receptors were obtained from a human donor in good health. Each CDR3 is given with its conserved first and last residue. Each record gives: V gene, J gene, D gene, CDR3 length, clone size, CDR3 DNA, CDR3 protein. The D gene is left open where the match is weak. For some rows the clone size is stated as once, few or many, or as a class when expanded; others skip it.

v_call: TRBV18
j_call: TRBJ2-1
d_call: .
cdr3_length: 13
clone_size: .
cdr3_nt: TGTGCCAGCTCAGTAAGGGAGGACAATGAGCAGTTCTTC
cdr3_aa: CASSVREDNEQFF

v_call: TRBV9
j_call: TRBJ1-3
d_call: TRBD1
cdr3_length: 14
clone_size: .
cdr3_nt: TGTGCCAGCAGCCTCCTGGGGGAGGGACAGAGAACGTATTTT
cdr3_aa: CASSLLGEGQRTYF

v_call: TRBV15
j_call: TRBJ2-5
d_call: TRBD2
cdr3_length: 14
clone_size: .
cdr3_nt: TGTGCCACCAGCAGAGGGACTAGCGGGGAGACCCAGTACTTC
cdr3_aa: CATSRGTSGETQYF

v_call: TRBV2
j_call: TRBJ1-5
d_call: .
cdr3_length: 14
clone_size: .
cdr3_nt: TGTGCCAGCGAGAGGGAACAGTATGCTCAGCCCCAGCATTTT
cdr3_aa: CASEREQYAQPQHF

v_call: TRBV28
j_call: TRBJ1-2
d_call: TRBD1
cdr3_length: 22
clone_size: few
cdr3_nt: TGTGCCAGCAGTTTAAGGGCGGGACAGGGTGAGGACTACGACTCTGGGCGGCAGGGCTACACCTTC
cdr3_aa: CASSLRAGQGEDYDSGRQGYTF

v_call: TRBV15
j_call: TRBJ2-5
d_call: .
cdr3_length: 16
clone_size: .
cdr3_nt: TGTGCCACCAGCAGACCCAGGGCAGGGGCCTGGGAGACCCAGTACTTC
cdr3_aa: CATSRPRAGAWETQYF

v_call: TRBV5-4
j_call: TRBJ2-2
d_call: .
cdr3_length: 16
clone_size: .
cdr3_nt: TGTGCCAGCAGCGAATCAGGGTGGGTGGCCACCGGGGAGCTGTTTTTT
cdr3_aa: CASSESGWVATGELFF

v_call: TRBV5-1
j_call: TRBJ2-7
d_call: TRBD2
cdr3_length: 17
clone_size: .
cdr3_nt: TGCGCCAGCAGCTTGGGCCTAGCGGGGGTAAGCTTGAACGAGCAGTACTTC
cdr3_aa: CASSLGLAGVSLNEQYF

v_call: TRBV9
j_call: TRBJ1-1
d_call: .
cdr3_length: 13
clone_size: .
cdr3_nt: TGTGCCAGCAGCGTAGAGGCTAACACTGAAGCTTTCTTT
cdr3_aa: CASSVEANTEAFF

v_call: TRBV7-2
j_call: TRBJ2-3
d_call: .
cdr3_length: 15
clone_size: .
cdr3_nt: TGTGCCAGCAGCTACCGCCGGGGTAGCACAGATACGCAGTATTTT
cdr3_aa: CASSYRRGSTDTQYF

v_call: TRBV12-5
j_call: TRBJ1-2
d_call: .
cdr3_length: 14
clone_size: few
cdr3_nt: TGTGCTAGTGGTTTGACCGGGGCGGACTATGGCTACACCTTC
cdr3_aa: CASGLTGADYGYTF

v_call: TRBV5-1
j_call: TRBJ2-1
d_call: TRBD2
cdr3_length: 14
clone_size: .
cdr3_nt: TGCGCCAGCAGGACTAGCTGGACTTACAATGAGCAGTTCTTC
cdr3_aa: CASRTSWTYNEQFF

v_call: TRBV18
j_call: TRBJ2-7
d_call: TRBD2
cdr3_length: 16
clone_size: .
cdr3_nt: TGTGCCAGCTCACCACCTGTTAGCGGGGGGACCTACGAGCAGTACTTC
cdr3_aa: CASSPPVSGGTYEQYF

v_call: TRBV28
j_call: TRBJ1-4
d_call: .
cdr3_length: 15
clone_size: .
cdr3_nt: TGTGCCAGCACGACCGGGGGGCTGGGGGGTGAAAAACTGTTTTTT
cdr3_aa: CASTTGGLGGEKLFF

v_call: TRBV7-7
j_call: TRBJ2-5
d_call: .
cdr3_length: 13
clone_size: .
cdr3_nt: TGTGCTAGCAGCTTTTCAGGGGAAGAGACCCAGTACTTC
cdr3_aa: CASSFSGEETQYF

v_call: TRBV7-3
j_call: TRBJ1-1
d_call: .
cdr3_length: 14
clone_size: .
cdr3_nt: TGTGCCAGCAGCTTAATGGGGGTTAGCACTGAAGCTTTCTTT
cdr3_aa: CASSLMGVSTEAFF

v_call: TRBV12-1
j_call: TRBJ2-3
d_call: .
cdr3_length: 12
clone_size: .
cdr3_nt: TGTGCCAGCAGCAGGAGGGGAGGGACGCAGTATTTT
cdr3_aa: CASSRRGGTQYF

v_call: TRBV21-1
j_call: TRBJ1-2
d_call: .
cdr3_length: 16
clone_size: .
cdr3_nt: TGTGCCAGCAGTCATCAAGGCGGGTGGGTTTGGTATGGCTACACCTTC
cdr3_aa: CASSHQGGWVWYGYTF

v_call: TRBV4-2
j_call: TRBJ1-2
d_call: .
cdr3_length: 18
clone_size: .
cdr3_nt: TGTGCCAGCAGCCCCCGTCGCGAGAGGGTGGGGGCAAACTATGGCTACACCTTC
cdr3_aa: CASSPRRERVGANYGYTF

v_call: TRBV5-1
j_call: TRBJ2-2
d_call: .
cdr3_length: 17
clone_size: .
cdr3_nt: TGCGCCAGCAGCTTAAGAGCACGACGGGAGAACACCGGGGAGCTGTTTTTT
cdr3_aa: CASSLRARRENTGELFF

v_call: TRBV10-3
j_call: TRBJ2-7
d_call: TRBD2
cdr3_length: 12
clone_size: .
cdr3_nt: TGTGCCATCAGTGAGGCGACTAGCGGGTCCTACTTC
cdr3_aa: CAISEATSGSYF

v_call: TRBV6-6
j_call: TRBJ2-3
d_call: .
cdr3_length: 13
clone_size: .
cdr3_nt: TGTGCCAGCAGTTACTCGACTATCGATACGCAGTATTTT
cdr3_aa: CASSYSTIDTQYF

v_call: TRBV5-1
j_call: TRBJ2-3
d_call: .
cdr3_length: 14
clone_size: once
cdr3_nt: TGCGCCAGCAACCCTGGAGTTAGCACAGATACGCAGTATTTT
cdr3_aa: CASNPGVSTDTQYF

v_call: TRBV29-1
j_call: TRBJ1-1
d_call: .
cdr3_length: 14
clone_size: .
cdr3_nt: TGCAGCTCTACTGACCTCATAGAGACTGCTGAAGCTTTCTTT
cdr3_aa: CSSTDLIETAEAFF

v_call: TRBV4-3
j_call: TRBJ2-2
d_call: .
cdr3_length: 16
clone_size: .
cdr3_nt: TGCGCCAGCAGCCGCGCGTGGAGGGGGTCCACCGGGGAGCTGTTTTTT
cdr3_aa: CASSRAWRGSTGELFF

v_call: TRBV10-2
j_call: TRBJ1-6
d_call: .
cdr3_length: 13
clone_size: .
cdr3_nt: TGCGCCAGCAGTGGGCAGGGGAATTCACCCCTCCACTTT
cdr3_aa: CASSGQGNSPLHF

v_call: TRBV7-9
j_call: TRBJ2-7
d_call: .
cdr3_length: 15
clone_size: .
cdr3_nt: TGTGCCAGCAGTTCGGACCGATTTAGCTCCTACGAGCAGTACTTC
cdr3_aa: CASSSDRFSSYEQYF

v_call: TRBV4-3
j_call: TRBJ1-4
d_call: .
cdr3_length: 14
clone_size: .
cdr3_nt: TGCGCCAGCAGCCAGACCCGGAGGGCCGAAAAACTGTTTTTT
cdr3_aa: CASSQTRRAEKLFF

v_call: TRBV29-1
j_call: TRBJ2-5
d_call: .
cdr3_length: 14
clone_size: .
cdr3_nt: TGCAGCGTTCGCTACCCGGGCTCGGGAGAGACCCAGTACTTC
cdr3_aa: CSVRYPGSGETQYF

v_call: TRBV6-6
j_call: TRBJ2-3
d_call: .
cdr3_length: 13
clone_size: .
cdr3_nt: TGTGCCAGCAGTTTAATCGGCACAGATACGCAGTATTTT
cdr3_aa: CASSLIGTDTQYF

v_call: TRBV6-6
j_call: TRBJ2-1
d_call: .
cdr3_length: 11
clone_size: .
cdr3_nt: TGTGCGGGGGGACGGGACAATGAGCAGTTCTTC
cdr3_aa: CAGGRDNEQFF

v_call: TRBV7-8
j_call: TRBJ2-7
d_call: TRBD1
cdr3_length: 17
clone_size: .
cdr3_nt: TGTGCCAGCAGCTTAGCGCGCGCGGGACAGGGGGCGTGGGAGCAGTACTTC
cdr3_aa: CASSLARAGQGAWEQYF

v_call: TRBV5-1
j_call: TRBJ1-1
d_call: .
cdr3_length: 14
clone_size: few
cdr3_nt: TGCGCCAGCAGCCCGGGACATAGGAACACTGAAGCTTTCTTT
cdr3_aa: CASSPGHRNTEAFF

v_call: TRBV9
j_call: TRBJ1-5
d_call: TRBD1
cdr3_length: 15
clone_size: .
cdr3_nt: TGTGCCAGCAGCCAAACAGGGGCGCCGCGCCAGCCCCAGCATTTT
cdr3_aa: CASSQTGAPRQPQHF

v_call: TRBV2
j_call: TRBJ1-2
d_call: .
cdr3_length: 14
clone_size: .
cdr3_nt: TGTGCCGACAGCACTCGGGGGGCTGAATATGGCTACACCTTC
cdr3_aa: CADSTRGAEYGYTF

v_call: TRBV27
j_call: TRBJ2-3
d_call: .
cdr3_length: 16
clone_size: .
cdr3_nt: TGTGCCAGCAGTTACCGAGCGGCGCCGTCCACAGATACGCAGTATTTT
cdr3_aa: CASSYRAAPSTDTQYF

v_call: TRBV11-3
j_call: TRBJ2-7
d_call: .
cdr3_length: 13
clone_size: few
cdr3_nt: TGTGCCAGCAGTCTCGATGGACCGAACGAGCAGTACTTC
cdr3_aa: CASSLDGPNEQYF

v_call: TRBV7-2
j_call: TRBJ1-2
d_call: .
cdr3_length: 13
clone_size: few
cdr3_nt: TGTGCCAGCAGCTTAGACAGAACTAATGGCTACACCTTC
cdr3_aa: CASSLDRTNGYTF

v_call: TRBV4-3
j_call: TRBJ1-4
d_call: .
cdr3_length: 14
clone_size: .
cdr3_nt: TGCGCCAGCAGCCAGCAGGGATTCCCTGAAAAACTGTTTTTT
cdr3_aa: CASSQQGFPEKLFF

v_call: TRBV19
j_call: TRBJ2-7
d_call: .
cdr3_length: 14
clone_size: .
cdr3_nt: TGTGCCAGTAGTATTGGGCGGAACTCCTACGAGCAGTACTTC
cdr3_aa: CASSIGRNSYEQYF

v_call: TRBV18
j_call: TRBJ1-1
d_call: .
cdr3_length: 11
clone_size: .
cdr3_nt: TGTGCCAGCTCTAGGGGCGGTGAAGCTTTCTTT
cdr3_aa: CASSRGGEAFF

v_call: TRBV9
j_call: TRBJ2-5
d_call: TRBD2
cdr3_length: 17
clone_size: .
cdr3_nt: TGTGCCAGCAGCGTAGTCCACGCCAGGACTAGCGTGGGGACCCAGTACTTC
cdr3_aa: CASSVVHARTSVGTQYF

v_call: TRBV4-3
j_call: TRBJ2-7
d_call: .
cdr3_length: 16
clone_size: .
cdr3_nt: TGCGCCAGCAGCCAAGCCGTGGGACTGAGCCTCCGCGAGCAGTACTTC
cdr3_aa: CASSQAVGLSLREQYF

v_call: TRBV11-2
j_call: TRBJ1-2
d_call: .
cdr3_length: 12
clone_size: few
cdr3_nt: TGTGCCGCCGGGGGGAGTAACTATGGCTACACCTTC
cdr3_aa: CAAGGSNYGYTF

v_call: TRBV5-1
j_call: TRBJ2-5
d_call: .
cdr3_length: 17
clone_size: .
cdr3_nt: TGCGCCAGCAGCTCCAGCCCCCTCGGGCGGGGACGGGAGACCCAGTACTTC
cdr3_aa: CASSSSPLGRGRETQYF

v_call: TRBV15
j_call: TRBJ1-4
d_call: .
cdr3_length: 14
clone_size: .
cdr3_nt: TGTGCCACCAGCAGAGACGCACGGGTAACAGAACTGTTTTTT
cdr3_aa: CATSRDARVTELFF

v_call: TRBV7-2
j_call: TRBJ1-6
d_call: .
cdr3_length: 16
clone_size: .
cdr3_nt: TGTGCCAGCAGCCCTCGGGTCTTTAATTATAATTCACCCCTCCACTTT
cdr3_aa: CASSPRVFNYNSPLHF

v_call: TRBV10-1
j_call: TRBJ1-1
d_call: TRBD1
cdr3_length: 15
clone_size: .
cdr3_nt: TGCGCCAGCAGAGCCTCGGGACAGGGGGCCACTGAAGCTTTCTTT
cdr3_aa: CASRASGQGATEAFF

v_call: TRBV4-2
j_call: TRBJ2-7
d_call: TRBD2
cdr3_length: 18
clone_size: .
cdr3_nt: TGTGCCAGCAGCCAAGAAATTCTTGGGCGGGGGGGCTCCTACGAGCAGTACTTC
cdr3_aa: CASSQEILGRGGSYEQYF

v_call: TRBV12-2
j_call: TRBJ1-1
d_call: .
cdr3_length: 16
clone_size: .
cdr3_nt: TGTGCAAGTCGCTTAGGGCCGGGGGCTAGAAACACTGAAGCTTTCTTT
cdr3_aa: CASRLGPGARNTEAFF

v_call: TRBV7-2
j_call: TRBJ2-1
d_call: .
cdr3_length: 15
clone_size: .
cdr3_nt: TGTGCCAGCAGCCTCCGGACTTACTCCTACAATGAGCAGTTCTTC
cdr3_aa: CASSLRTYSYNEQFF

v_call: TRBV7-9
j_call: TRBJ1-5
d_call: .
cdr3_length: 14
clone_size: .
cdr3_nt: TGTGCCAGCAGCTTAGTGACGGAAAATCAGCCCCAGCATTTT
cdr3_aa: CASSLVTENQPQHF

v_call: TRBV7-7
j_call: TRBJ2-5
d_call: .
cdr3_length: 15
clone_size: .
cdr3_nt: TGTGCTAGCAGCTCCAGATGGGGCCCCCAAGAGACCCAGTACTTC
cdr3_aa: CASSSRWGPQETQYF

v_call: TRBV7-8
j_call: TRBJ1-1
d_call: .
cdr3_length: 15
clone_size: .
cdr3_nt: TGTGCCAGCAGCTTAGGATTACAGGAGAACACTGAAGCTTTCTTT
cdr3_aa: CASSLGLQENTEAFF

v_call: TRBV4-1
j_call: TRBJ2-7
d_call: .
cdr3_length: 15
clone_size: .
cdr3_nt: TGCGCCAGCAGCCAAGCGCCGGATTCCGCCTACGAGCAGTACTTC
cdr3_aa: CASSQAPDSAYEQYF

v_call: TRBV15
j_call: TRBJ1-5
d_call: .
cdr3_length: 12
clone_size: few
cdr3_nt: TGTGCCACCAGCAGTTTTCGCCAGCCCCAGCATTTT
cdr3_aa: CATSSFRQPQHF

v_call: TRBV20-1
j_call: TRBJ2-5
d_call: .
cdr3_length: 11
clone_size: .
cdr3_nt: TGCAGTGCTAGTTCCGGGACACCCCAGTACTTC
cdr3_aa: CSASSGTPQYF